This TCR beta chain is drawn from a study of blood T cells in healthy people across ages. This CDR3 contains 13 residues. The germline V gene encodes CDR1 SGHTA and CDR2 FQGNSA. Primers used in a second PCR of about 7 to 12 cycles were a sample-barcoded 5' primer and a J-beta primer mix. TCRdb ran MiXCR on the 5' RACE reads and lists one entry per CDR3 protein. Of hundreds of thousands of distinct CDR3 sequences listed, around 32% were seen once; the top ten hold 15%. This clonotype has only one observation. The junction and the germline gene differ at one end; a read error may be behind it. Sequencing was done on a sample of blood. The V call is TRBV7-2, the J call TRBJ2-5; a weak D match, TRBD2 (6 bases). This sequence originates from a woman at least 80 years old in good health. CDR3 in amino acids: CASSRSLGGTQYF. The CDR3 DNA follows: TGCGCCAGCAGTCGGTCCCTCGGGGGGACCCAGTACTTC.